These 10 T cell receptor beta chains originate from one sample sequenced in a study of blood T cell repertoires in COVID-19. The assay was immunoSEQ multiplex PCR, and TCRdb's table has in-frame clones only and misses some. This sample yields 200,000 to 250,000 clones, of which just over 85% are seen a single time; under 15% belongs to the top ten. What was sequenced was PBMCs or T cells enriched from blood (not recorded which). All receptors come from a woman aged 50 to 65 with acute COVID-19.

The gene calls are TRBV19 and TRBJ2-2; 16 bases align to TRBD2. Germline lookup yields CDR1 LNHDA and CDR2 SQIVND (reference sequence). The V gene end was trimmed by 6 bases and the J gene end by 7 bases; junction bases not matched to a gene: 5. CDR3 size: 16 residues. CDR3 protein: CASRGLAGGPGGELFF. CDR3 bases: TGTGCCAGTAGGGGACTAGCGGGAGGGCCCGGCGGGGAGCTGTTTTTT.

The rearrangement joins TRBV18 to TRBJ1-1; D perhaps matches TRBD1 (5 bases). Trimming removed 4 bases at V and 1 base at J, with 7 bases between. Germline V gene data show CDR1 as KGHSH and CDR2 as LQKENI. The CDR3 extends over 13 amino acids. CDR3 DNA: TGTGCCAGCTCACGTGGACAGAACACTGAAGCTTTCTTT. Its protein is CASSRGQNTEAFF.

This clone has just a few counts. This chain joins TRBV18 and TRBJ1-6; TRBD1 might be the D (5 bases). CDR1 is KGHSH, CDR2 LQKENI, per germline. The CDR3 length is 17 residues. Trimming shortened V by 2 bases and J by 1 base, and 12 bases separated the two germline ends. DNA for the CDR3: TGTGCCAGCTCACCAGGGCTTGGGGCTTCCTATAATTCACCCCTCCACTTT. Protein sequence: CASSPGLGASYNSPLHF.

V usage is TRBV6-2 or TRBV6-3 and J usage is TRBJ1-5, with D possibly being TRBD1 (5 bases). CDR1 and CDR2 from the germline V gene are MNHEY and SVGEGT. This CDR3 is built from 15 residues. V dropped 0 bases and J dropped 4 bases, with 10 bases sitting between them. CDR3 bases: TGTGCCAGCAGTTACTCCATGGGGGGGAATCAGCCCCAGCATTTT. This sequence encodes CASSYSMGGNQPQHF.

CDR3 loop: CASSLVGTVNSPLHF. The DNA of the CDR3 is TGTGCCAGCAGCTTAGTGGGGACAGTTAATTCACCCCTCCACTTT. This chain connects TRBV11-2 to TRBJ1-6; 7 bases match TRBD1. Germline trimming cut 1 base from V and 6 bases from J; bases unmatched to any gene: 3. Germline V lookup: CDR1 SGHAT, CDR2 FQNNGV. The CDR3 runs 15 residues.

V gene TRBV7-9 combines with J gene TRBJ2-7; the D is unclear. V was clipped by 0 bases and J by 6 bases, with 3 bases between them. Germline-derived CDR1 and CDR2 are SEHNR and FQNEAQ (reference sequence). This CDR3 has 11 residues. CDR3 DNA: TGTGCCAGCAGCTTAGCCCTCGAGCAGTACTTC. Residues: CASSLALEQYF.

The chain employs TRBV15 and TRBJ2-4, with TRBD2 identical over 7 bases. V shed 3 bases, J shed 9 bases, and the junction held 14 bases outside the gene matches. The CDR3 runs 16 residues. CDR1 LNHNV and CDR2 YYDKDF come from the germline V gene (reference sequence). The CDR3 DNA follows: TGTGCCACCAGCAGGGCGTGGGCGGGAGAAGACGTCATTCAGTACTTC. Protein sequence: CATSRAWAGEDVIQYF.

This clone was observed once. The chain links TRBV7-9 to TRBJ2-1; TRBD1 is a possible D gene (5 bases). There are 16 residues in the CDR3. Per the germline V gene, CDR1 is SEHNR and CDR2 is FQNEAQ (reference sequence). The V and J ends lost 2 bases and 3 bases respectively, with 14 bases between them. CDR3 sequence (DNA): TGTGCCAGCAGCTTATCAAGGGGCGTCTACTACAATGAGCAGTTCTTC. As protein: CASSLSRGVYYNEQFF.

The chain combines TRBV4-2 with TRBJ2-7; TRBD1 aligns across 7 bases. J was trimmed by 6 bases and V by 5 bases; bases with no gene match: 7. This CDR3 region has 13 residues. CDR1 is LGHNA and CDR2 is YNFKEQ in the germline V gene. This CDR3 reads CASSSQQGSEQYF. As DNA, the CDR3 is TGTGCCAGCAGCTCACAACAGGGGAGCGAGCAGTACTTC.

The chain joins TRBV5-1 to TRBJ2-1; the match to TRBD2 covers 8 bases. Germline V gene lookup returns CDR1 SGHRS and CDR2 YFSETQ. The trim removed 0 bases at V and 0 bases at J, leaving 2 bases unmatched. This CDR3 region has 16 residues. The CDR3 sequence: CASSLGLASSYNEQFF. CDR3 nucleotide sequence: TGCGCCAGCAGCTTGGGACTAGCGAGCTCCTACAATGAGCAGTTCTTC.